Presented here are 21 T cell receptor beta chains from one specimen sequenced in a study of low-dose radiotherapy and immunotherapy resistance in tumors. Primers targeting TRAV and TRBV primed first-strand cDNA, covering alpha and beta chains. TCRs underwent around 18 PCR cycles of amplification with a constant-region primer and V-primer adapter. TCRdb passed the reads through MiXCR, listing each CDR3 protein once. The sample has under 15,000 distinct CDR3 sequences, 65% to 85% seen once. Receptor source: a human donor with advanced metastatic prostate, ovarian, gallbladder or colorectal cancer (not recorded which). This table probably holds off-target reads from a library built for another chain.

J is TRBJ2-3 and V is TRBV9; D remains ambiguous. CDR3 length: 15 residues. Per germline, CDR1 SGDLS and CDR2 YYNGEE. V was clipped by 0 bases and J by 6 bases, with 14 bases between them. The CDR3 nucleotides are TGTGCCAGCAGCGTAGAAGTAAGCAGGTCCGATACGCAGTATTTT. Translation gives CASSVEVSRSDTQYF.

This clonotype was seen a handful of times. The chain combines TRBV28 with TRBJ2-5; D uncertain. The germline V gene encodes CDR1 MDHEN and CDR2 SYDVKM. Deletions cut 3 bases from V and 5 bases from J, with 10 bases between. This CDR3 contains 13 residues. CDR3 nucleotide sequence: TGTGCCAGCAGTTTCCACTCCCCCGAGACCCAGTACTTC. Protein: CASSFHSPETQYF.

This chain uses TRBV7-2 with TRBJ2-2; 8 bases are shared with TRBD1. This CDR3 region has 17 residues. Germline loops: CDR1 SGHTA, CDR2 FQGNSA. The junction had 10 bases not matched to a gene; V was cut back by 4 bases and J by 3 bases. The CDR3 sequence: CASSWDETGAYTGELFF. The CDR3 DNA sequence: TGTGCCAGCAGCTGGGATGAGACAGGGGCGTACACCGGGGAGCTGTTTTTT.

The chain recombines TRBV2 with TRBJ1-1; D perhaps matches TRBD1 (6 bases). This CDR3 is built from 14 residues. Germline CDR1 SNHLY, CDR2 FYNNEI. Deletions cut 4 bases from V and 4 bases from J, with 13 bases between. The CDR3: CASSVQGLGTEAFF. CDR3 sequence (DNA): TGTGCCAGCAGTGTGCAGGGGCTGGGCACTGAAGCTTTCTTT. The variable domain in full, with the rest retrieved from reference TRBV2 and TRBJ1-1, is EPEVTQTPSHQVTQMGQEVILRCVPISNHLYFYWYRQILGQKVEFLVSFYNNEISEKSEIFDDQFSVERPDGSNFTLKIRSTKLEDSAMYFCASSVQGLGTEAFFGQGTRLTVV.

The V call is TRBV5-1, the J call TRBJ2-3; 8 bases agree with TRBD2. The ends lost 3 bases at V and 5 bases at J; junction bases unmatched: 8. CDR3 length: 15 residues. Germline V gives CDR1 SGHRS, CDR2 YFSETQ. The CDR3 protein is CASSSGGTVRDTQYF. The DNA for the CDR3 is TGCGCCAGCAGCTCGGGGGGGACGGTCAGAGATACGCAGTATTTT.

The genes are TRBV18 and TRBJ2-7, with TRBD2 matching over 7 bases. The V and J ends lost 1 base and 4 bases, in that order; junction bases with no gene match: 1. From germline, CDR1 is KGHSH and CDR2 LQKENI. The CDR3 covers 13 residues. The CDR3 region is CASSPRGGYEQYF. The CDR3 DNA reads as TGTGCCAGCTCACCACGGGGAGGGTACGAGCAGTACTTC.

The sample holds one count of this clonotype. The chain is built from TRBV6-1 and TRBJ1-4; D ambiguous. Trimming left V 4 bases short and J 8 bases short, with 8 bases between. The CDR3 is made up of 12 amino acids. Germline V gene data show CDR1 as MNHNS and CDR2 as SASEGT. The CDR3 here is CASSGAREKLFF. CDR3 nucleotide sequence: TGTGCCAGCAGTGGGGCCAGGGAAAAACTGTTTTTT.

The chain combines TRBV7-2 with TRBJ2-4; D could derive from TRBD1 or TRBD2 (6 bases each). Per the germline V gene, CDR1 is SGHTA and CDR2 is FQGNSA. The V end was cut by 5 bases, the J end by 5 bases, with 13 bases between. The CDR3 consists of 14 residues. The CDR3 DNA reads TGTGCCAGCAGCCCATCGAGGGGGGAAAACATTCAGTACTTC. It translates to CASSPSRGENIQYF. Full variable domain (outside the CDR3, taken from reference TRBV7-2 and TRBJ2-4): GAGVSQSPSNKVTEKGKDVELRCDPISGHTALYWYRQSLGQGLEFLIYFQGNSAPDKSGLPSDRFSAERTGGSVSTLTIQRTQQEDSAVYLCASSPSRGENIQYFGAGTRLSVL.

V usage is TRBV7-2 and J usage is TRBJ2-2; 13 bases are a match to TRBD2. Germline trimming cut 5 bases from V and 7 bases from J; bases unmatched to any gene: 4. The CDR3 runs to 15 residues. CDR1 is SGHTA and CDR2 is FQGNSA in the germline V gene. The CDR3, as DNA: TGTGCCAGCAGCAAACTAGCGGGAGGGGTCGGGGAGCTGTTTTTT. Amino acid sequence: CASSKLAGGVGELFF.

This CDR3 is CSVEDRDRDSGANVLTF. The CDR3 coding sequence is TGCAGCGTTGAGGACCGGGACAGGGACTCTGGGGCCAACGTCCTGACTTTC. The V call is TRBV29-1, the J call TRBJ2-6; TRBD1 agrees at 9 bases. With V trimmed by 3 bases and J by 0 bases, 6 bases remained unmatched. Germline lookup yields CDR1 SQVTM and CDR2 ANQGSEA. The CDR3 extends over 17 amino acids.

The chain recombines TRBV19 with TRBJ1-5, with D unclear. V was clipped by 1 base and J by 5 bases, with 6 bases between them. Germline loops: CDR1 LNHDA, CDR2 SQIVND (reference sequence). CDR3 size: 13 residues. The CDR3 reads CASSIGLYQPQHF. The CDR3, as DNA: TGTGCCAGTAGTATAGGGCTTTATCAGCCCCAGCATTTT.

This chain joins TRBV29-1 and TRBJ2-3; D tentatively fits TRBD1 or TRBD2 (5 bases each). The germline V and J ends were trimmed by 4 bases and 6 bases, with 17 bases remaining between them. The CDR3 has 14 residues. Germline CDR1 is SQVTM and CDR2 is ANQGSEA. CDR3 nucleotides: TGCAGCGTTGTACACCAAGGGGAGTCGGATACGCAGTATTTT. Translating it yields CSVVHQGESDTQYF.

V usage is TRBV6-5 and J usage is TRBJ2-5; D could derive from TRBD1 or TRBD2 (5 bases each). CDR1 and CDR2 (germline): MNHEY, SVGAGI. Trimming took 8 bases from V and 5 from J, leaving 27 bases between them. The CDR3 length is 17 residues. The DNA for the CDR3 is TGTGCCAGCTCTCTAGGATTGTGGGACGGTTCCGCGGAGACCCAGTACTTC. This translates into CASSLGLWDGSAETQYF.

The chain employs TRBV28 and TRBJ1-5, with 8 bases identical to TRBD1. Germline lookup yields CDR1 MDHEN and CDR2 SYDVKM. Trimming cost V 4 bases and J 1 base; bases outside gene matches: 6. The CDR3 is 16 residues long. For the CDR3, the DNA is TGTGCCAGCAGTTCCTGGAGGACAGGGAGCAATCAGCCCCAGCATTTT. Its translation: CASSSWRTGSNQPQHF.

The DNA of the CDR3 is TGTGCCAGCAGCTTAGTTTTCGGGAAAGAGACCCAGTACTTC. It encodes CASSLVFGKETQYF. The chain employs TRBV7-8 and TRBJ2-5, with a weak D call TRBD2 (5 bases). Trimming pared 1 base from V and 3 bases from J, leaving 9 bases between. The CDR3 sequence is 14 residues long. Germline CDR1 SGHVS, CDR2 FQNEAQ.

This clonotype has just one count. The chain employs TRBV5-5 and TRBJ2-2, with D perhaps TRBD1 (6 bases). V lost 0 bases to trimming and J lost 7 bases, with 13 bases between them. The CDR3 loop spans 15 amino acids. Germline V gene sequence: CDR1 SGHKS, CDR2 YYEKEE (reference sequence). The CDR3 nucleotides read TGTGCCAGCAGCTTGGTAGGCAGGGGAGTCGGGGAGCTGTTTTTT. Protein product: CASSLVGRGVGELFF.

Here the CDR3 reads CASTPAGAAGNEQFF. The CDR3 DNA follows: TGCGCCAGCACCCCAGCGGGAGCTGCAGGCAATGAGCAGTTCTTC. The chain carries TRBV5-1 and TRBJ2-1; 8 bases align to TRBD2. Germline V gene data show CDR1 as SGHRS and CDR2 as YFSETQ. CDR3 length: 15 amino acids. V lost 6 bases, J lost 6 bases, and 11 bases stayed unmatched.

The chain couples TRBV28 to TRBJ2-3, with 12 positions matching TRBD2. CDR1 MDHEN and CDR2 SYDVKM come from the germline V gene. The CDR3 runs to 15 residues. V gave up 7 bases and J gave up 0 bases; unmatched junction bases: 2. The CDR3 sequence is CASILAGGSTDTQYF. CDR3 DNA sequence: TGTGCCAGCATCCTAGCGGGAGGGAGCACAGATACGCAGTATTTT.

The V call is TRBV28, the J call TRBJ2-4; 8 bases fit TRBD1. V lost 2 bases and J lost 13; bases outside the gene matches: 13. The CDR3 is 15 amino acids. The germline V gene encodes CDR1 MDHEN and CDR2 SYDVKM. The CDR3 coding sequence is TGTGCCAGCAGTTTAATCGGACAGGGAGGTCTCATACAGTACTTC. Its translation: CASSLIGQGGLIQYF.

The chain carries TRBV6-8 and TRBJ2-4; 14 positions agree with TRBD2. The CDR3 runs to 14 residues. Germline CDR1 is MNHGY and CDR2 is SAAAGT. Losses at the gene ends were 7 bases for V and 14 bases for J; bases not matched to a gene: 10. CDR3 DNA: TGTGCCAGCATTCCCGGGACTAGCGGGAGCGGGAAGTACTTC. It codes for CASIPGTSGSGKYF.

The V gene is TRBV4-3, the J gene TRBJ2-1; D is ambiguous. The length of the CDR3 is 15 residues. Per the germline V gene, CDR1 is LGHNA and CDR2 is YSLEER. Trimming cost V 1 base and J 3 bases, with 10 bases left between them. CDR3 coding DNA: TGCGCCAGCAGCCAAGCCACCGCTGGCTACAATGAGCAGTTCTTC. Protein sequence: CASSQATAGYNEQFF.